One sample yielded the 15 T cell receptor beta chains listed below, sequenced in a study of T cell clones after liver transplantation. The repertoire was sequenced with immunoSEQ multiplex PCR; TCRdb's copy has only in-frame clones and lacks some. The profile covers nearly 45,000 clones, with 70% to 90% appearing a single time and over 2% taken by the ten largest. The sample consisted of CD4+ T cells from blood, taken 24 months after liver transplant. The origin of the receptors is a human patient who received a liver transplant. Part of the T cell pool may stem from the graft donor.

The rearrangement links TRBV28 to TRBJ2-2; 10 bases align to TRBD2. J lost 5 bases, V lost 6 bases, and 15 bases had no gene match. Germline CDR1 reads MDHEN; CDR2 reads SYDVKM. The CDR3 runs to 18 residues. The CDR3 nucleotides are TGTGCCAGCAGCCCCCCCACCCGACTAGCGGGTCGAACCGGGGAGCTGTTTTTT. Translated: CASSPPTRLAGRTGELFF. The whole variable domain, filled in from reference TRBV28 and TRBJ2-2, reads DVKVTQSSRYLVKRTGEKVFLECVQDMDHENMFWYRQDPGLGLRLIYFSYDVKMKEKGDIPEGYSVSREKKERFSLILESASTNQTSMYLCASSPPTRLAGRTGELFFGEGSRLTVL.

The CDR3 reads CASSLTLANTGELFF. In DNA form, the CDR3 reads TGTGCCAGCAGCTTAACACTAGCCAACACCGGGGAGCTGTTTTTT. The gene calls are TRBV7-9 and TRBJ2-2; tentatively, D is TRBD2 (6 bases). Germline-derived CDR1 and CDR2 are SEHNR and FQNEAQ (reference sequence). V lost 2 bases to trimming and J lost 2 bases, with 9 bases between them. The CDR3 is 15 residues long.

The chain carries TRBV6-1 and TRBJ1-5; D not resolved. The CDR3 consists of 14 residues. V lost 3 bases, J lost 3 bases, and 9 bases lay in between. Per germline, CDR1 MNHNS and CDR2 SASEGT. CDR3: CASSEMGVNQPQHF. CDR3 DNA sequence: TGTGCCAGCAGTGAGATGGGCGTCAATCAGCCCCAGCATTTT.

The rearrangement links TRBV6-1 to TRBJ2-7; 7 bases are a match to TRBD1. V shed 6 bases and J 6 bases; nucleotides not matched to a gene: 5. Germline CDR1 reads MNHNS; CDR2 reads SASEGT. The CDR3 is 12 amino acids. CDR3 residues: CASRRDSPEQYF. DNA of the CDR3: TGTGCCAGCAGGAGGGACAGCCCCGAGCAGTACTTC.

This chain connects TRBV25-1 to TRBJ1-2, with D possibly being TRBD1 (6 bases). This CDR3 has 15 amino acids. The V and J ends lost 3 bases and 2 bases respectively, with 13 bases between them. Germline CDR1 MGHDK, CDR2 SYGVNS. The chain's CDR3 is CASSDDRPPNYGYTF. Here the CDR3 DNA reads TGTGCCAGCAGTGACGACAGGCCGCCCAACTATGGCTACACCTTC.

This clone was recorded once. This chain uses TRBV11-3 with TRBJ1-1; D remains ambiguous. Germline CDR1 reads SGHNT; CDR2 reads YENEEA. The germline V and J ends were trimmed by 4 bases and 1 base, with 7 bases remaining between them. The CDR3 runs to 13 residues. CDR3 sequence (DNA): TGTGCCAGCAGCTACCGCGGGAACACTGAAGCTTTCTTT. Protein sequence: CASSYRGNTEAFF.

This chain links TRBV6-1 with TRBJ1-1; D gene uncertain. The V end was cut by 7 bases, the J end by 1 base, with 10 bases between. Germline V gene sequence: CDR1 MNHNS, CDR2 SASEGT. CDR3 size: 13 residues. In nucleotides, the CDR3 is TGTGCCAGCATTGGGCACAGGAACACTGAAGCTTTCTTT. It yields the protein CASIGHRNTEAFF.

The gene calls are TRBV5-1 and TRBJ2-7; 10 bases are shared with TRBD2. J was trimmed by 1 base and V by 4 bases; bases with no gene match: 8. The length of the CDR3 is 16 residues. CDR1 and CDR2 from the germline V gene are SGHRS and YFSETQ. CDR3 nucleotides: TGCGCCAGCAGCAGACCCGGGACTAGCGATTCCTACGAGCAGTACTTC. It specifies CASSRPGTSDSYEQYF.

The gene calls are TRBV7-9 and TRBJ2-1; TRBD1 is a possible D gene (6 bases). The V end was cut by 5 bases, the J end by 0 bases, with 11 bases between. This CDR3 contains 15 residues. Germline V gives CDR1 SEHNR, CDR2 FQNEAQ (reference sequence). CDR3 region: CASSPQGSSYNEQFF. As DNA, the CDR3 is TGTGCCAGCAGCCCTCAGGGGAGCTCCTACAATGAGCAGTTCTTC. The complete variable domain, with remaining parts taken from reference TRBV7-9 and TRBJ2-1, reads DTGVSQNPRHKITKRGQNVTFRCDPISEHNRLYWYRQTLGQGPEFLTYFQNEAQLEKSRLLSDRFSAERPKGSFSTLEIQRTEQGDSAMYLCASSPQGSSYNEQFFGPGTRLTVL.

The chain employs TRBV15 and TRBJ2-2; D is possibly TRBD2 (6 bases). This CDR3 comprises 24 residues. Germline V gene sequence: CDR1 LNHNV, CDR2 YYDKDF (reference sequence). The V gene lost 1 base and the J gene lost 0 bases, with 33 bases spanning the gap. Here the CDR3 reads CATSRAFGYGTELATEPNTGELFF. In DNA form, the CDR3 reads TGTGCCACCAGCAGAGCTTTTGGTTACGGGACCGAGCTAGCGACAGAACCGAACACCGGGGAGCTGTTTTTT. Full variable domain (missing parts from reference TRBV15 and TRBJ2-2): DAMVIQNPRYQVTQFGKPVTLSCSQTLNHNVMYWYQQKSSQAPKLLFHYYDKDFNNEADTPDNFQSRRPNTSFCFLDIRSPGLGDTAMYLCATSRAFGYGTELATEPNTGELFFGEGSRLTVL.

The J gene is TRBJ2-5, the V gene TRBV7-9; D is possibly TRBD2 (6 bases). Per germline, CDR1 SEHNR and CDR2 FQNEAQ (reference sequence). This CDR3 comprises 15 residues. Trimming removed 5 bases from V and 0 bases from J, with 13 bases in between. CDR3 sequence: CASSEGGGNQETQYF. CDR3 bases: TGTGCCAGCAGCGAAGGAGGCGGGAACCAAGAGACCCAGTACTTC.

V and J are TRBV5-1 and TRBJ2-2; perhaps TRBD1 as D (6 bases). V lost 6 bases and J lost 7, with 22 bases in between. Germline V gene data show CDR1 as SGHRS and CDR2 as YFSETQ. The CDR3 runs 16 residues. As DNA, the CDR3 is TGCGCCAGCACCCTGGACAGAACTCTATCTGGCGGGGAGCTGTTTTTT. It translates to CASTLDRTLSGGELFF.

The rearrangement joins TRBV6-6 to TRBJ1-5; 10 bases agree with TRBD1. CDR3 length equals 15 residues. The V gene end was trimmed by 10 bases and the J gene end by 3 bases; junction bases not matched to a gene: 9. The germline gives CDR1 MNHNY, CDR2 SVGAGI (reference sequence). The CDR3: CAKEGTGALNQPQHF. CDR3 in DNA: TGTGCCAAGGAAGGGACAGGGGCGCTCAATCAGCCCCAGCATTTT.

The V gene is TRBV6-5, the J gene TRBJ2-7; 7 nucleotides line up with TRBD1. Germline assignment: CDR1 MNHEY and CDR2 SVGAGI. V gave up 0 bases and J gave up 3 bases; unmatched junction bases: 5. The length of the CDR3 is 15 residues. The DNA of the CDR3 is TGTGCCAGCAGTTACTCGAGACAGGGAAACTACGAGCAGTACTTC. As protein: CASSYSRQGNYEQYF.

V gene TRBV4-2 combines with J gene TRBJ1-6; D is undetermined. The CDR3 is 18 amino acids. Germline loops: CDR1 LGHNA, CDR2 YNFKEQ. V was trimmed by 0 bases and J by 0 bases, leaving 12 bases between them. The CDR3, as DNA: TGTGCCAGCAGCCAAGAGACATCTCAGAGCTCCTATAATTCACCCCTCCACTTT. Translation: CASSQETSQSSYNSPLHF.